The 30 T cell receptor beta chains given below trace back to one sample, sequenced in a study of sequential checkpoint blockade in melanoma. The method was immunoSEQ multiplex PCR; TCRdb's version includes in-frame clones alone and lacks a portion of them. This table holds around 6,000 clones, approximately 21% found once. The treatment was: randomized to nivolumab then ipilimumab (arm A) or the reverse (arm B). The sample in question was tumor tissue (inferred from file names), obtained from a patient given nivolumab and ipilimumab in sequence. These receptors all come from a human donor with melanoma.

The rearrangement links TRBV18 to TRBJ1-1; 8 bases map to TRBD1. CDR1 is KGHSH, CDR2 LQKENI, per germline. After removal of 3 bases from V and 8 bases from J, the junction contained 8 bases not matched to a gene. The length of the CDR3 is 14 residues. The CDR3 region has the DNA TGTGCCAGCTCACCGCAGGACAGGGCCGTCGAAGCTTTCTTT. This translates into CASSPQDRAVEAFF.

This clone turned up a few times. The rearrangement joins TRBV6-8 to TRBJ1-1, with a tentative D call TRBD1 (5 bases). Trimming took 2 bases from V and 5 from J, leaving 15 bases between them. The CDR3 is made up of 15 amino acids. In germline, CDR1 is MNHGY, CDR2 SAAAGT. Here the CDR3 DNA reads TGTGCCAGCAGTTACCACGGTAGGGGAGGGACTGAAGCTTTCTTT. Protein sequence: CASSYHGRGGTEAFF.

The chain employs TRBV29-1 and TRBJ2-2; D is uncertain. The CDR3 runs 14 residues. V lost 6 bases and J 2 bases, leaving 13 bases between the germline ends. Looked up from germline, CDR1 is SQVTM and CDR2 is ANQGSEA. CDR3 residues: CSVARLQNTGELFF. DNA for the CDR3: TGCAGCGTCGCCAGACTTCAAAACACCGGGGAGCTGTTTTTT.

This clone was seen a few times. The J gene is TRBJ1-1, the V gene TRBV7-8; TRBD1 agrees at 7 bases. Germline CDR1 SGHVS, CDR2 FQNEAQ. V lost 5 bases to trimming and J lost 10 bases; unmatched junction nucleotides: 10. The CDR3 extends over 13 amino acids. The CDR3 DNA follows: TGTGCCAGCAGCCGACATGGACAGGCGGGAGCTTTCTTT. Protein sequence: CASSRHGQAGAFF.

This clone was seen only a few times. The rearrangement uses TRBV6-8 and TRBJ2-3, with 14 positions matching TRBD2. The CDR3 sequence is 16 residues long. V gave up 4 bases and J gave up 5 bases; unmatched junction bases: 5. The germline V gene has CDR1 MNHGY and CDR2 SAAAGT. The CDR3 nucleotides are TGTGCCAGCAGTTTCGGACTAGCGGGGGGATTAGATACGCAGTATTTT. The encoded protein is CASSFGLAGGLDTQYF.

The CDR3 loop reads CATSRDCPTERPDTQYF. In DNA, the CDR3 is TGTGCCACCAGCAGAGATTGTCCTACCGAAAGGCCAGATACGCAGTATTTT. The chain joins TRBV15 to TRBJ2-3, with D unclear. The CDR3 spans 17 residues. CDR1 and CDR2 from the germline V gene are LNHNV and YYDKDF (reference sequence). V lost 0 bases and J lost 4, with 17 bases in between.

This clone was recorded a few times. V usage is TRBV15 and J usage is TRBJ2-2; 8 bases are shared with TRBD1. Trimming cost V 0 bases and J 1 base; bases outside gene matches: 4. The germline V gene has CDR1 LNHNV and CDR2 YYDKDF (reference sequence). This CDR3 contains 17 residues. This chain's CDR3 is CATSRDLGQGNTGELFF. DNA for the CDR3: TGTGCCACCAGCAGAGATCTTGGACAGGGGAACACCGGGGAGCTGTTTTTT.

This clone was seen only a few times. CDR3 bases: TGTGCCAGCAGCGCAGCCTTAGCGGGGGTCCACGAGCAGTACTTC. Amino acid sequence: CASSAALAGVHEQYF. The rearrangement joins TRBV9 to TRBJ2-7; 9 nucleotides align to TRBD2. The germline gives CDR1 SGDLS, CDR2 YYNGEE. V was clipped by 3 bases and J by 5 bases; unmatched bases: 9. This CDR3 has 15 amino acids.

The rearrangement joins TRBV18 to TRBJ2-5; D is tentatively TRBD1 or TRBD2 (5 bases each). The CDR3 contains 14 residues. With 6 bases removed from V and 0 bases from J, the gap between germline ends came to 11 bases. Looked up from germline, CDR1 is KGHSH and CDR2 is LQKENI. The CDR3 reads CASSSGTDQETQYF. In DNA, the CDR3 is TGTGCCAGCTCCTCCGGGACCGACCAAGAGACCCAGTACTTC.

This clone came up a few times. This sequence joins TRBV19 and TRBJ2-7, with D perhaps matching TRBD1 (6 bases). Germline CDR1 reads LNHDA; CDR2 reads SQIVND (reference sequence). The V end lost 4 bases, the J end lost 0 bases, and 13 bases lay between the germline ends. This CDR3 has 15 residues. In DNA form, the CDR3 reads TGTGCCAGTAGTACCAAAGGGACAATCTCCTACGAGCAGTACTTC. Translating it yields CASSTKGTISYEQYF.

This clone is large in the sample. The same CDR3 can be traced to other DNA sequences in this sample. The gene calls are TRBV30 and TRBJ2-2; 11 positions agree with TRBD2. The CDR3 has 17 residues. The trim removed 4 bases at V and 5 bases at J, leaving 12 bases unmatched. Per the germline V gene, CDR1 is GTSNPN and CDR2 is SVGIG (reference sequence). CDR3 sequence (DNA): TGTGCCTGGATTGGTGTTAGCGGGGGGGCTTGGACCGGGGAGCTGTTTTTT. Protein product: CAWIGVSGGAWTGELFF. Complete variable domain (other parts from reference TRBV30 and TRBJ2-2): SQTIHQWPATLVQPVGSPLSLECTVEGTSNPNLYWYRQAAGRGLQLLFYSVGIGQISSEVPQNLSASRPQDRQFILSSKKLLLSDSGFYLCAWIGVSGGAWTGELFFGEGSRLTVL.

This clone occurred many times. The rearrangement joins TRBV11-3 to TRBJ1-2; perhaps TRBD1 as D (6 bases). This CDR3 spans 14 amino acids. Germline V gene lookup returns CDR1 SGHNT and CDR2 YENEEA. V was pared by 5 bases and J by 4 bases, with 14 bases between. CDR3 sequence (DNA): TGTGCCAGCAGCCCTCGGACAGCCTCCTATGGCTACACCTTC. Protein sequence: CASSPRTASYGYTF.

The sample holds one count of this clone. The chain couples TRBV18 to TRBJ1-1, with D tentatively TRBD1 (5 bases). Trimming shortened V by 3 bases and J by 3 bases, and 14 bases separated the two germline ends. Germline V gene sequence: CDR1 KGHSH, CDR2 LQKENI. The CDR3 length is 15 residues. For the CDR3, the DNA is TGTGCCAGCTCACCCGACTGGGGGAAGGACACTGAAGCTTTCTTT. Its protein is CASSPDWGKDTEAFF.

Written as DNA, the CDR3 is TGTGCCACCAGGACAGGGGGAAGTGTAAGCAATCAGCCCCAGCATTTT. Amino acids: CATRTGGSVSNQPQHF. The chain links TRBV19 to TRBJ1-5, with 10 positions matching TRBD1. Germline CDR1 LNHDA, CDR2 SQIVND (reference sequence). CDR3 length equals 16 residues. The V segment lost 10 bases and the J segment 1 base; nucleotides outside the gene matches: 10. The complete variable domain, with remaining parts taken from reference TRBV19 and TRBJ1-5, reads DGGITQSPKYLFRKEGQNVTLSCEQNLNHDAMYWYRQDPGQGLRLIYYSQIVNDFQKGDIAEGYSVSREKKESFPLTVTSAQKNPTAFYLCATRTGGSVSNQPQHFGDGTRLSIL.

The CDR3, as DNA: TGTGCCAGCTCACAGCCTAAATCCAACACCGGGGAGCTGTTTTTT. Protein product: CASSQPKSNTGELFF. The chain employs TRBV18 and TRBJ2-2; D gene ambiguous. Trimming took off 4 bases at V and 2 bases at J, with 11 bases between the two ends. The CDR3 has 15 residues. Per the germline V gene, CDR1 is KGHSH and CDR2 is LQKENI.

This clone turned up a few times. The rearrangement uses TRBV6-8 and TRBJ2-7, with D possibly matching TRBD2 (6 bases). Deletions cut 2 bases from V and 7 bases from J, with 9 bases between. Germline V lookup: CDR1 MNHGY, CDR2 SAAAGT. The CDR3 sequence is 12 residues long. The CDR3 DNA is TGTGCCAGCAGTTACGCGGGGCGGGAGCAGTACTTC. Encoded protein: CASSYAGREQYF.

Relative to its sample, this clone is medium-sized. The chain carries TRBV19 and TRBJ2-1, with D perhaps TRBD2 (6 bases). With 5 bases removed from V and 5 bases from J, the gap between germline ends came to 19 bases. Per the germline V gene, CDR1 is LNHDA and CDR2 is SQIVND (reference sequence). The CDR3 consists of 16 residues. The CDR3 DNA is TGTGCCAGTAGTGCGAGGTGGGGGGTAGGCCACAATGAGCAGTTCTTC. Its protein is CASSARWGVGHNEQFF. Combining the CDR3 with reference TRBV19 and TRBJ2-1 gives the whole variable domain DGGITQSPKYLFRKEGQNVTLSCEQNLNHDAMYWYRQDPGQGLRLIYYSQIVNDFQKGDIAEGYSVSREKKESFPLTVTSAQKNPTAFYLCASSARWGVGHNEQFFGPGTRLTVL.

This clone was counted a few times. The chain carries TRBV11-3 and TRBJ2-7; TRBD1 matches at 7 bases. There are 16 residues in the CDR3. Germline V gene sequence: CDR1 SGHNT, CDR2 YENEEA. Germline trimming cut 5 bases from V and 4 bases from J; bases unmatched to any gene: 14. The CDR3 DNA sequence: TGTGCCAGCAGCCCCGAGGGGGCCCAAAACTGGTACGAGCAGTACTTC. As protein: CASSPEGAQNWYEQYF.

The genes are TRBV10-2 and TRBJ1-1; TRBD1 is a possible D gene (5 bases). The CDR3 is 14 residues long. Trimming removed 6 bases at V and 2 bases at J, with 13 bases between. The germline V gene has CDR1 WSHSY and CDR2 SAAADI. CDR3 region: CASRTGPSNTEAFF. The CDR3, as DNA: TGCGCCAGCAGGACGGGACCTTCAAACACTGAAGCTTTCTTT.

This rearrangement joins TRBV15 to TRBJ2-3; D uncertain. The V end lost 5 bases, the J end lost 2 bases, and 14 bases lay between the germline ends. The germline gives CDR1 LNHNV, CDR2 YYDKDF (reference sequence). The CDR3 covers 15 residues. This CDR3 is CATSSQSRLTDTQYF. CDR3 coding DNA: TGTGCCACCAGCTCTCAGTCCCGCCTCACAGATACGCAGTATTTT. Based on the CDR3 plus reference TRBV15 and TRBJ2-3, the full variable domain is DAMVIQNPRYQVTQFGKPVTLSCSQTLNHNVMYWYQQKSSQAPKLLFHYYDKDFNNEADTPDNFQSRRPNTSFCFLDIRSPGLGDTAMYLCATSSQSRLTDTQYFGPGTRLTVL.

The rearrangement uses TRBV15 and TRBJ2-1; 13 bases match TRBD2. This CDR3 comprises 16 residues. V lost 0 bases to trimming and J lost 10 bases; unmatched junction nucleotides: 6. Germline CDR1 is LNHNV and CDR2 is YYDKDF (reference sequence). CDR3 residues: CATSRDRLAGGQEQFF. Written as DNA, the CDR3 is TGTGCCACCAGCAGAGATCGACTAGCGGGGGGACAAGAGCAGTTCTTC.

The chain links TRBV18 to TRBJ2-2, with 11 positions matching TRBD1. Losses at the gene ends were 0 bases for V and 6 bases for J; bases not matched to a gene: 0. CDR1 is KGHSH, CDR2 LQKENI, per germline. The CDR3 consists of 15 residues. DNA for the CDR3: TGTGCCAGCTCACCACCGGGACAGGGGGCCGGGGAGCTGTTTTTT. Translated: CASSPPGQGAGELFF.

This clone counts as medium-sized. The chain links TRBV6-8 to TRBJ1-4; 7 nucleotides match TRBD1. Trimming removed 6 bases from V and 5 bases from J; junction bases left unmatched: 6. The germline CDR1 and CDR2 sequences are MNHGY and SAAAGT. This CDR3 region has 14 residues. The CDR3 bases are TGTGCCAGCAGACCACAGGGGATAAATGAAAAACTGTTTTTT. This translates into CASRPQGINEKLFF.

This clone was picked up one time. The chain recombines TRBV18 with TRBJ2-5; D is undetermined. Trimming removed 4 bases at V and 9 bases at J, with 15 bases between. This CDR3 contains 13 residues. Per germline, CDR1 KGHSH and CDR2 LQKENI. The CDR3 DNA sequence: TGTGCCAGCTCACTACCTGGCACCTCGGCCCAGTACTTC. Amino acids: CASSLPGTSAQYF.

This clone was seen repeatedly, ten times or more. The chain has TRBV11-3 and TRBJ1-6, with D tentatively TRBD1 (5 bases). V was trimmed by 2 bases and J by 8 bases, leaving 16 bases between them. This CDR3 has 16 amino acids. The germline CDR1 and CDR2 sequences are SGHNT and YENEEA. The CDR3 here is CASSLSRGGGDSPLHF. The CDR3 region has the DNA TGTGCCAGCAGCTTATCGAGGGGCGGCGGAGATTCACCCCTCCACTTT. Together with reference TRBV11-3 and TRBJ1-6, the CDR3 gives the full variable domain: EAGVVQSPRYKIIEKKQPVAFWCNPISGHNTLYWYLQNLGQGPELLIRYENEEAVDDSQLPKDRFSAERLKGVDSTLKIQPAELGDSAVYLCASSLSRGGGDSPLHFGNGTRLTVT.

This clone was recorded once. This chain connects TRBV30 to TRBJ2-5; D possibly corresponds to TRBD2 (7 bases). The germline V and J ends were trimmed by 4 bases and 4 bases, with 19 bases remaining between them. This CDR3 comprises 15 residues. Germline lookup yields CDR1 GTSNPN and CDR2 SVGIG (reference sequence). CDR3 sequence: CAWKPPGLGGETQYF. DNA for the CDR3: TGTGCCTGGAAACCACCCGGACTAGGGGGAGAGACCCAGTACTTC. The full variable domain, its missing parts supplied by reference TRBV30 and TRBJ2-5, is SQTIHQWPATLVQPVGSPLSLECTVEGTSNPNLYWYRQAAGRGLQLLFYSVGIGQISSEVPQNLSASRPQDRQFILSSKKLLLSDSGFYLCAWKPPGLGGETQYFGPGTRLLVL.

The sample holds a few counts of this clone. The chain joins TRBV18 to TRBJ2-7; 7 bases are a match to TRBD1. J was trimmed by 4 bases and V by 5 bases; bases with no gene match: 11. Germline V CDR1 and CDR2: KGHSH, LQKENI. The CDR3 has 15 residues. The CDR3 sequence is CASSAASGTEYEQYF. The CDR3 coding sequence is TGTGCCAGCTCAGCAGCCTCCGGGACAGAGTACGAGCAGTACTTC.

This clone was counted once. This sequence joins TRBV18 and TRBJ2-3; D uncertain. Looked up from germline, CDR1 is KGHSH and CDR2 is LQKENI. Trimming shortened V by 1 base and J by 5 bases, and 7 bases separated the two germline ends. The length of the CDR3 is 13 residues. CDR3 in DNA: TGTGCCAGCTCACCACTAAGGGAAGATACGCAGTATTTT. This codes for CASSPLREDTQYF.

This clone has at least ten counts. This chain joins TRBV6-8 and TRBJ2-6; no clear D gene. This CDR3 comprises 14 residues. V dropped 0 bases and J dropped 3 bases, with 3 bases sitting between them. CDR1 MNHGY and CDR2 SAAAGT come from the germline V gene. Here the CDR3 reads CASSYSIGANVLTF. The CDR3 region has the DNA TGTGCCAGCAGTTACTCGATTGGGGCCAACGTCCTGACTTTC.

This clone showed up just a few times. The rearrangement uses TRBV19 and TRBJ1-5, with 7 bases aligning to TRBD1. Per germline, CDR1 LNHDA and CDR2 SQIVND (reference sequence). The CDR3 is 12 residues long. The V and J ends lost 11 bases and 3 bases, in that order; junction bases with no gene match: 4. The CDR3 DNA follows: TGTGCCGGGGGACAGCCCAATCAGCCCCAGCATTTT. Protein product: CAGGQPNQPQHF.